The clone carrying this T cell receptor (beta chain) was observed at least ten times. CDR3-region Arm-PCR and iRepertoire HTBI primers produced the TCR beta libraries. In TCRdb, the multiplex PCR reads were re-called with MiXCR into one record per CDR3 protein. This table holds fewer than 550,000 distinct CDR3 sequences, 20% to 25% found once. This sample was taken from a study of regulatory T cells in long-lasting Graves disease. Time point in this sample: persistent/refractory GD, antithyroid drugs over 5 years with positive TRAb. From PBMCs, RNA was extracted and then used to make the TCR library. Source: peripheral blood mononuclear cells (PBMCs), taken when the disease was refractory, from a patient treated with antithyroid drugs. The receptor was isolated from a female donor with Graves disease.

The CDR3 nucleotides are TGTGCCAGCTCCAGGGGTTTCACTGAAGCTTTCTTT. Amino acid sequence: CASSRGFTEAFF. V is TRBV6-1 and J is TRBJ1-1, with D possibly matching TRBD1 (6 bases). Germline V CDR1 and CDR2: MNHNS, SASEGT. V lost 8 bases and J 4 bases, leaving 11 bases between the germline ends. This CDR3 region has 12 residues.